Following are 20 T cell receptor beta chains from one sample sequenced in a study of blood T cell repertoires in COVID-19. Profiled with immunoSEQ multiplex PCR; TCRdb holds only in-frame clones, not every one. The data show 250,000 to 300,000 clones, approximately 87% seen once. Input material: peripheral blood. These TCRs come from a woman aged 30 to 39 with COVID-19, enrolled during active disease.

The chain employs TRBV5-8 and TRBJ1-3, with TRBD1 as a possible D gene (5 bases). Trimming took off 3 bases at V and 8 bases at J, with 15 bases between the two ends. The CDR3 extends over 14 amino acids. The V gene's germline CDR1 is SGHTS and CDR2 YDEGEE. The CDR3 sequence: CASSSGGVLDTIYF. The CDR3 coding sequence is TGTGCCAGCAGCTCCGGGGGAGTCTTGGACACCATATATTTT.

This clone showed up just a few times. J is TRBJ1-6 and V is TRBV27, with TRBD1 as a possible D gene (6 bases). The CDR3 has 16 residues. Deletions cut 2 bases from V and 7 bases from J, with 15 bases between. Germline V gives CDR1 MNHEY, CDR2 SMNVEV (reference sequence). CDR3 DNA sequence: TGTGCCAGCAGTTTAGGGTCAGGGGTTACAAATTCACCCCTCCACTTT. Protein sequence: CASSLGSGVTNSPLHF.

This clone was observed a handful of times. The chain carries TRBV7-9 and TRBJ2-7; TRBD2 is a possible D gene (6 bases). This CDR3 has 17 amino acids. CDR1 is SEHNR and CDR2 is FQNEAQ in the germline V gene (reference sequence). Trimming took 5 bases from V and 0 from J, leaving 20 bases between them. CDR3 region: CASSKKTGTSSSYEQYF. For the CDR3, the DNA is TGTGCCAGCAGCAAAAAAACCGGGACTTCCAGCTCCTACGAGCAGTACTTC. Full variable domain (remainder filled in from reference TRBV7-9 and TRBJ2-7): DTGVSQNPRHKITKRGQNVTFRCDPISEHNRLYWYRQTLGQGPEFLTYFQNEAQLEKSRLLSDRFSAERPKGSFSTLEIQRTEQGDSAMYLCASSKKTGTSSSYEQYFGPGTRLTVT.

The chain recombines TRBV27 with TRBJ1-6; no reliable D call. CDR1 and CDR2 from the germline V gene are MNHEY and SMNVEV (reference sequence). V lost 10 bases and J lost 7, with 14 bases in between. The CDR3 covers 13 residues. The chain's CDR3 is CATRIWSNSPLHF. For the CDR3, the DNA is TGTGCCACCAGGATCTGGAGCAATTCACCCCTCCACTTT.

This sequence joins TRBV6-5 and TRBJ2-1; D is perhaps TRBD2 (6 bases). CDR3 length: 15 amino acids. V lost 5 bases to trimming and J lost 2 bases, with 13 bases between them. The germline CDR1 and CDR2 sequences are MNHEY and SVGAGI. CDR3: CASSRVGGAYNEQFF. In DNA, the CDR3 is TGTGCCAGCAGTCGGGTGGGGGGAGCCTACAATGAGCAGTTCTTC.

The chain employs TRBV5-1 and TRBJ2-7; 9 bases are a match to TRBD2. V dropped 0 bases and J dropped 0; count of bases not matched to a gene: 7. Germline V CDR1 and CDR2: SGHRS, YFSETQ. The CDR3 contains 17 residues. Written as DNA, the CDR3 is TGCGCCAGCAGCTTGGCCTATTCTAGCGGGGTCTCCTACGAGCAGTACTTC. Its protein is CASSLAYSSGVSYEQYF.

The chain employs TRBV20-1 and TRBJ2-7, with a tentative D call TRBD1 (5 bases). V gave up 5 bases and J gave up 6 bases, with 11 bases separating them. Germline CDR1 reads DFQATT; CDR2 reads SNEGSKA (reference sequence). The CDR3 is made up of 11 amino acids. The CDR3, as DNA: TGCAGTGCTCGACGACAGACCGAGCAGTACTTC. Translating it yields CSARRQTEQYF.

This clone was seen just once. The rearrangement joins TRBV19 to TRBJ2-4; perhaps TRBD2 as D (6 bases). The germline gives CDR1 LNHDA, CDR2 SQIVND (reference sequence). V lost 1 base and J 6 bases, leaving 10 bases between the germline ends. The CDR3 is made up of 14 amino acids. CDR3 nucleotides: TGTGCCAGTAGTATAGGCGGGAAGGGAAACATTCAGTACTTC. Translating gives CASSIGGKGNIQYF.

The rearrangement uses TRBV6-5 and TRBJ1-1; D remains ambiguous. CDR1 is MNHEY and CDR2 is SVGAGI in the germline V gene. The V and J ends lost 0 bases and 3 bases respectively, with 14 bases between them. The CDR3 extends over 16 amino acids. CDR3 sequence (DNA): TGTGCCAGCAGTTACTCAAGGATGCCGGGTTACACTGAAGCTTTCTTT. This translates into CASSYSRMPGYTEAFF.

The chain employs TRBV10-3 and TRBJ1-1; possible D gene TRBD1, 5 bases. Germline loops: CDR1 ENHRY, CDR2 SYGVKD. The ends were cut back, 3 bases at V and 6 bases at J, with 23 bases in the middle. The CDR3 contains 17 residues. The CDR3 coding sequence is TGTGCCATCAGTGATTTTGAAAAAGGGGACTGGCGCGCTGAAGCTTTCTTT. It codes for CAISDFEKGDWRAEAFF.

V usage is TRBV7-6 and J usage is TRBJ2-7, with 8 positions matching TRBD1. Unmatched junction bases numbered 9, after V lost 1 base and J lost 4 bases. The CDR3 consists of 16 residues. Germline V gives CDR1 SGHVS, CDR2 FNYEAQ. CDR3 region: CASSLEDRETGYEQYF. CDR3 nucleotide sequence: TGTGCCAGCAGCTTAGAGGACAGGGAAACAGGGTACGAGCAGTACTTC.

The gene calls are TRBV18 and TRBJ2-7; 10 positions match TRBD1. The V gene's germline CDR1 is KGHSH and CDR2 LQKENI. The trim removed 8 bases at V and 2 bases at J, leaving 12 bases unmatched. The length of the CDR3 is 16 residues. The chain's CDR3 is CASRGQGPLATYEQYF. The CDR3 DNA reads TGTGCCAGCCGGGGACAGGGGCCTCTGGCAACCTACGAGCAGTACTTC.

The chain joins TRBV5-5 to TRBJ1-5; 9 nucleotides align to TRBD1. Trimming cost V 0 bases and J 6 bases; bases outside gene matches: 4. The CDR3 is 15 residues long. Per germline, CDR1 SGHKS and CDR2 YYEKEE (reference sequence). The CDR3 protein is CASSLGGQGGQPQHF. As DNA, the CDR3 is TGTGCCAGCAGCTTGGGGGGACAGGGAGGTCAGCCCCAGCATTTT.

This chain links TRBV21-1 with TRBJ1-1. TRBV21-1 is listed as a pseudogene. The CDR3 consists of 18 residues. CDR3 in DNA: TGTGCCAGCAGCTCCCGATCCTGCGGACGGGGTCTAGACACTGAAGCTTTCTTT. Translation: CASSSRSCGRGLDTEAFF.

The chain joins TRBV11-2 to TRBJ2-1; tentatively, D is TRBD2 (6 bases). Trimming removed 5 bases from V and 7 bases from J, with 12 bases in between. The germline gives CDR1 SGHAT, CDR2 FQNNGV. The CDR3 spans 13 residues. The CDR3 loop is CASSRSRENEQFF. CDR3 sequence (DNA): TGTGCCAGCAGCCGCTCCCGGGAGAATGAGCAGTTCTTC. Combining the CDR3 with reference TRBV11-2 and TRBJ2-1 gives the whole variable domain EAGVAQSPRYKIIEKRQSVAFWCNPISGHATLYWYQQILGQGPKLLIQFQNNGVVDDSQLPKDRFSAERLKGVDSTLKIQPAKLEDSAVYLCASSRSRENEQFFGPGTRLTVL.

The chain recombines TRBV11-2 with TRBJ1-1; no reliable D call. Germline CDR1 SGHAT, CDR2 FQNNGV. The V gene lost 1 base and the J gene lost 0 bases, with 12 bases spanning the gap. There are 16 residues in the CDR3. The CDR3 sequence: CASSLGMADMNTEAFF. The DNA for the CDR3 is TGTGCCAGCAGCTTAGGAATGGCAGACATGAACACTGAAGCTTTCTTT.

The chain recombines TRBV2 with TRBJ2-7, with 10 bases fitting TRBD1. CDR3 length equals 13 residues. V lost 7 bases, J lost 2 bases, and 2 bases stayed unmatched. Per the germline V gene, CDR1 is SNHLY and CDR2 is FYNNEI. CDR3 bases: TGTGCCAGCATGGACAGGGGGGCCTACGAGCAGTACTTC. It is translated as CASMDRGAYEQYF. Full variable domain (missing parts from reference TRBV2 and TRBJ2-7): EPEVTQTPSHQVTQMGQEVILRCVPISNHLYFYWYRQILGQKVEFLVSFYNNEISEKSEIFDDQFSVERPDGSNFTLKIRSTKLEDSAMYFCASMDRGAYEQYFGPGTRLTVT.

This sequence joins TRBV5-1 and TRBJ2-4, with a possible D match to TRBD2 (6 bases). Per germline, CDR1 SGHRS and CDR2 YFSETQ. The V gene lost 5 bases and the J gene lost 6 bases, with 9 bases spanning the gap. The CDR3 length is 12 residues. The CDR3 nucleotides read TGCGCCAGCAGTGCGCGGGGAAACATTCAGTACTTC. It codes for CASSARGNIQYF.

This clone was seen a few times. The chain uses TRBV7-9 and TRBJ1-2; D uncertain. Between the trimmed V and J ends, which lost 1 base and 2 bases, there was a span of 11 bases. The length of the CDR3 is 15 residues. Germline V lookup: CDR1 SEHNR, CDR2 FQNEAQ (reference sequence). The CDR3 spells CASSLVPHTNYGYTF. DNA for the CDR3: TGTGCCAGCAGCTTAGTTCCGCACACAAACTATGGCTACACCTTC. Using reference TRBV7-9 and TRBJ1-2 for the parts outside the CDR3, the full variable domain is DTGVSQNPRHKITKRGQNVTFRCDPISEHNRLYWYRQTLGQGPEFLTYFQNEAQLEKSRLLSDRFSAERPKGSFSTLEIQRTEQGDSAMYLCASSLVPHTNYGYTFGSGTRLTVV.

This chain connects TRBV6-6 to TRBJ2-1; 8 bases match TRBD1. Germline-derived CDR1 and CDR2 are MNHNY and SVGAGI (reference sequence). This CDR3 has 14 residues. The V and J ends lost 6 bases and 6 bases, in that order; junction bases with no gene match: 7. CDR3 coding DNA: TGTGCCAGCAGAAACACAGGGGGAGGCAATGAGCAGTTCTTC. Translating it yields CASRNTGGGNEQFF.